The 32 T cell receptor beta chains presented below share a single source sample, sequenced in a study of metastatic and nonmetastatic thyroid tumors. From the PCR reads, TCRdb re-called clones with MiXCR. This repertoire shows 15,000 to 20,000 clones, about 33% found once; its top ten account for approximately 17%. The entire patient cohort was treatment-naive prior to thyroid surgery. Sequences were obtained from tumor tissue. These receptors all come from a female donor with papillary thyroid cancer or a benign thyroid nodule (not recorded which). Some clones in this sample may be carry-over from other donors' samples.

The chain combines TRBV13 with TRBJ2-3; the D gene is possibly TRBD1 (6 bases). The CDR3 spans 16 residues. V was trimmed by 4 bases and J by 0 bases, leaving 14 bases between them. CDR1 and CDR2 from the germline V gene are PRHDT and FYEKMQ (reference sequence). CDR3 DNA sequence: TGTGCCAGCAGCTACCTAGGGGGTGCGAGCACAGATACGCAGTATTTT. Translating gives CASSYLGGASTDTQYF.

In this sample, this clone turned up a few times. The chain has TRBV10-3 and TRBJ2-2, with 9 bases that match TRBD2. Looked up from germline, CDR1 is ENHRY and CDR2 is SYGVKD. The CDR3 loop spans 16 amino acids. V dropped 3 bases and J dropped 5; count of bases not matched to a gene: 7. CDR3 bases: TGTGCCATCAGTGATTCCAGGAGCGGGGGGACCGGGGAGCTGTTTTTT. Protein: CAISDSRSGGTGELFF.

The CDR3 sequence: CAWSDSGDQETQYF. The CDR3 region has the DNA TGTGCCTGGAGTGATAGCGGGGACCAAGAGACCCAGTACTTC. The V and J genes are TRBV30 and TRBJ2-5, with TRBD2 matching over 8 bases. With V trimmed by 1 base and J by 0 bases, 1 base remained unmatched. Germline lookup yields CDR1 GTSNPN and CDR2 SVGIG (reference sequence). CDR3 length equals 14 residues.

This clone turned up a few times. The chain carries TRBV27 and TRBJ2-7; perhaps TRBD1 as D (6 bases). The CDR3 sequence is 12 residues long. V lost 5 bases to trimming and J lost 7 bases, with 12 bases between them. Germline assignment: CDR1 MNHEY and CDR2 SMNVEV (reference sequence). The CDR3 protein is CASSRQAGEQYF. For the CDR3, the DNA is TGTGCCAGCAGTAGACAGGCTGGAGAGCAGTACTTC.

Relative to its sample, this clone is medium-sized. The rearrangement joins TRBV7-9 to TRBJ1-1, with a possible D match to TRBD1 (5 bases). Trimming left V 1 base short and J 3 bases short, with 6 bases between. The CDR3 is 13 amino acids. Per germline, CDR1 SEHNR and CDR2 FQNEAQ (reference sequence). In DNA, the CDR3 is TGTGCCAGCAGCTTAGGGGGACACACTGAAGCTTTCTTT. This translates into CASSLGGHTEAFF.

The table lists this clone with many counts. Other DNA sequences in the sample encode the same CDR3. V gene TRBV9 combines with J gene TRBJ2-5; TRBD1 is a possible D gene (5 bases). Germline V gene sequence: CDR1 SGDLS, CDR2 YYNGEE. V dropped 0 bases and J dropped 2 bases, with 11 bases sitting between them. The CDR3 has 15 amino acids. CDR3 in DNA: TGTGCCAGCAGCGTAGGGGCAGGGAATCAAGAGACCCAGTACTTC. Amino acid sequence: CASSVGAGNQETQYF.

The chain links TRBV5-1 to TRBJ2-7; 12 bases map to TRBD2. Germline-derived CDR1 and CDR2 are SGHRS and YFSETQ. CDR3 length: 19 residues. V was pared by 1 base and J by 4 bases, with 15 bases of the junction left unmatched. This chain's CDR3 is CASSLPESATSGSRYEQYF. In DNA, the CDR3 is TGCGCCAGCAGCTTGCCAGAGTCTGCGACTAGCGGGAGTCGTTACGAGCAGTACTTC. Full variable domain (outside the CDR3, taken from reference TRBV5-1 and TRBJ2-7): KAGVTQTPRYLIKTRGQQVTLSCSPISGHRSVSWYQQTPGQGLQFLFEYFSETQRNKGNFPGRFSGRQFSNSRSEMNVSTLELGDSALYLCASSLPESATSGSRYEQYFGPGTRLTVT.

About this clone itself: A much larger clone differs by one base, so this may be a read error. The sample contains more than one DNA sequence encoding this CDR3. This chain uses TRBV3-1 with TRBJ2-3, with D perhaps assigned TRBD1 or TRBD2 (5 bases each). V was trimmed by 5 bases and J by 1 base, leaving 13 bases between them. This CDR3 has 15 amino acids. In germline, CDR1 is LGHDT, CDR2 YNNKEL (reference sequence). CDR3 in amino acids: CASSDSGSGTDTQYF. CDR3 DNA: TGTGCCAGCAGCGACAGCGGTAGCGGCACAGATACGCAGTATTTT.

V and J are TRBV20-1 and TRBJ1-1; D remains unclear. V gave up 3 bases and J gave up 1 base, with 6 bases separating them. The germline V gene has CDR1 DFQATT and CDR2 SNEGSKA (reference sequence). This CDR3 region has 12 residues. In DNA, the CDR3 is TGCAGTGCTAGCCCAGAGAACACTGAAGCTTTCTTT. Its translation: CSASPENTEAFF.

The CDR3 is CATTRKRDAYEQYF. DNA of the CDR3: TGTGCCACCACAAGGAAGCGGGATGCCTACGAGCAGTACTTC. The chain couples TRBV28 to TRBJ2-7, with TRBD2 matching 7 bases. Germline loops: CDR1 MDHEN, CDR2 SYDVKM. V lost 10 bases, J lost 2 bases, and 11 bases stayed unmatched. The CDR3 totals 14 residues.

This clone was counted a few times. This chain uses TRBV6-1 with TRBJ2-7, with 8 positions matching TRBD2. The CDR3 has 14 residues. Germline values: CDR1 MNHNS, CDR2 SASEGT. The V gene end was trimmed by 5 bases and the J gene end by 2 bases; junction bases not matched to a gene: 5. CDR3 DNA: TGTGCCAGCAGTATCACGGGGGGGACCTACGAGCAGTACTTC. Translated: CASSITGGTYEQYF.

Relative to its sample, this clone is medium-sized (0.01 to 0.1%). V and J are TRBV6-1 and TRBJ2-7, with 12 bases lining up with TRBD2. The germline V gene has CDR1 MNHNS and CDR2 SASEGT. The CDR3 loop spans 14 amino acids. The ends lost 4 bases at V and 5 bases at J; junction bases unmatched: 3. CDR3 protein: CASSGTSGNHEQYF. In nucleotides, the CDR3 is TGTGCCAGCAGTGGGACTAGCGGGAACCACGAGCAGTACTTC.

The chain joins TRBV5-8 to TRBJ2-3; 8 nucleotides agree with TRBD2. This CDR3 has 15 residues. CDR1 is SGHTS, CDR2 YDEGEE, per germline. Trimming took 3 bases from V and 4 from J; bases not matched to a gene: 7. CDR3 coding DNA: TGTGCCAGCAGCTCAAGCGGGGGTATTGCAGATACGCAGTATTTT. Protein: CASSSSGGIADTQYF.

This clone was counted only a few times. The chain recombines TRBV6-5 with TRBJ2-7; 7 bases fit TRBD2. V was clipped by 4 bases and J by 7 bases; unmatched bases: 13. The CDR3 has 15 residues. CDR1 is MNHEY and CDR2 is SVGAGI in the germline V gene. The CDR3 loop reads CASSFERGPLREQYF. CDR3 nucleotide sequence: TGTGCCAGCAGTTTCGAGCGGGGACCCCTGAGAGAGCAGTACTTC.

This clone is medium-sized in the sample. The rearrangement links TRBV28 to TRBJ2-7, with 7 bases aligning to TRBD2. The germline V gene encodes CDR1 MDHEN and CDR2 SYDVKM. The V segment lost 5 bases and the J segment 5 bases; nucleotides outside the gene matches: 12. The CDR3 consists of 15 residues. The CDR3 sequence: CASSQPGGLVHEQYF. CDR3 in DNA: TGTGCCAGCAGTCAGCCGGGAGGACTAGTTCACGAGCAGTACTTC.

The rearrangement joins TRBV7-3 to TRBJ2-3; D is possibly TRBD2 (5 bases). The CDR3 totals 15 residues. The V and J ends lost 3 bases and 2 bases respectively, with 12 bases between them. Germline CDR1 SGHTA, CDR2 FQGTGA. The CDR3 region is CASSFIGEPTDTQYF. CDR3 coding DNA: TGTGCCAGCAGCTTTATCGGGGAGCCCACAGATACGCAGTATTTT. The entire variable domain, with the rest obtained from reference TRBV7-3 and TRBJ2-3, is as follows: GAGVSQTPSNKVTEKGKYVELRCDPISGHTALYWYRQSLGQGPEFLIYFQGTGAADDSGLPNDRFFAVRPEGSVSTLKIQRTERGDSAVYLCASSFIGEPTDTQYFGPGTRLTVL.

This clone was found once. The rearrangement joins TRBV5-1 to TRBJ2-2, with TRBD2 matching 7 bases. CDR1 is SGHRS and CDR2 is YFSETQ in the germline V gene. The CDR3 has 15 residues. J lost 4 bases, V lost 2 bases, and 5 bases had no gene match. This CDR3 reads CASSFSGSVTGELFF. CDR3 coding DNA: TGCGCCAGCAGCTTTAGCGGGTCGGTCACCGGGGAGCTGTTTTTT.

This clone has more than one count but fewer than ten. The chain joins TRBV6-1 to TRBJ1-5; TRBD1 agrees at 9 bases. Germline CDR1 reads MNHNS; CDR2 reads SASEGT. The ends lost 4 bases at V and 4 bases at J; junction bases unmatched: 5. The CDR3 is 15 residues long. Here the CDR3 reads CASSATGGLNQPQHF. The DNA of the CDR3 is TGTGCCAGCAGTGCCACAGGGGGCCTTAATCAGCCCCAGCATTTT.

In its sample, this clone was seen once. This rearrangement joins TRBV7-3 to TRBJ2-3; no firm D call. The CDR3 runs 18 residues. V was cut by 0 bases and J by 3 bases, with 19 bases left in between. The V gene's germline CDR1 is SGHTA and CDR2 FQGTGA. The CDR3 region is CASSLTPLGSDRTDTQYF. The CDR3 coding sequence is TGTGCCAGCAGCTTAACCCCCCTAGGGTCGGATAGGACAGATACGCAGTATTTT.

This clone appeared many times. A much larger clone differs from this one at a single base, so this may be a read error. Other DNA sequences in the same sample also yield this CDR3. The chain is built from TRBV5-1 and TRBJ2-2; maybe TRBD2 (5 bases). CDR1 and CDR2 from the germline V gene are SGHRS and YFSETQ. The CDR3 extends over 13 amino acids. The CDR3 region is CASSAVLDGELFF. The CDR3, as DNA: TGCGCCAGCAGCGCCGTCTTGGACGGGGAGTTGTTTTTT. Full variable domain (remainder filled in from reference TRBV5-1 and TRBJ2-2): KAGVTQTPRYLIKTRGQQVTLSCSPISGHRSVSWYQQTPGQGLQFLFEYFSETQRNKGNFPGRFSGRQFSNSRSEMNVSTLELGDSALYLCASSAVLDGELFFGEGSRLTVL.

This clone was recorded many times. The V gene is TRBV9, the J gene TRBJ1-4; D ambiguous. The germline V gene has CDR1 SGDLS and CDR2 YYNGEE. The germline V and J ends were trimmed by 0 bases and 5 bases, with 8 bases remaining between them. The CDR3 is 14 residues long. CDR3 bases: TGTGCCAGCAGCGTAGCCGCACAAAATGAAAAACTGTTTTTT. Encoded protein: CASSVAAQNEKLFF. Looking up the rest from reference TRBV9 and TRBJ1-4 gives the full variable domain: DSGVTQTPKHLITATGQRVTLRCSPRSGDLSVYWYQQSLDQGLQFLIQYYNGEERAKGNILERFSAQQFPDLHSELNLSSLELGDSALYFCASSVAAQNEKLFFGSGTQLSVL.

Ten or more counts support this clone. V usage is TRBV7-9 and J usage is TRBJ2-5, with TRBD1 matching 8 bases. J was trimmed by 4 bases and V by 5 bases; bases with no gene match: 3. This CDR3 region has 13 residues. From germline, CDR1 is SEHNR and CDR2 FQNEAQ (reference sequence). The CDR3 sequence: CASSHGQGETQYF. The CDR3 region has the DNA TGTGCCAGCAGCCACGGACAGGGAGAGACCCAGTACTTC.

The chain uses TRBV20-1 and TRBJ2-5, with D unclear. This CDR3 contains 12 residues. CDR1 DFQATT and CDR2 SNEGSKA come from the germline V gene (reference sequence). The V end was cut by 6 bases, the J end by 1 base, with 9 bases between. This CDR3 reads CSANPFQETQYF. CDR3 nucleotide sequence: TGCAGTGCAAACCCCTTCCAAGAGACCCAGTACTTC.

By proportion, this clone is medium-sized. The chain uses TRBV4-1 and TRBJ2-7, with TRBD1 matching 9 bases. V shed 5 bases, J shed 1 base, and the junction held 9 bases outside the gene matches. CDR1 is MGHRA and CDR2 is YSYEKL in the germline V gene. This CDR3 contains 16 residues. CDR3 coding DNA: TGCGCCAGCAGCGTCCTACCGGGACAGGGTTCCTACGAGCAGTACTTC. Encoded protein: CASSVLPGQGSYEQYF.

Only a few counts were recorded for this clone. V is TRBV5-1 and J is TRBJ1-1, with 7 positions matching TRBD1. From germline, CDR1 is SGHRS and CDR2 YFSETQ. There are 15 residues in the CDR3. V gave up 3 bases and J gave up 0 bases; unmatched junction bases: 5. CDR3: CASSSLQGMNTEAFF. The DNA of the CDR3 is TGCGCCAGCAGCTCCTTACAGGGGATGAACACTGAAGCTTTCTTT.

The sample holds a few counts of this clone. Other DNA sequences in this sample translate to the same CDR3. CDR3 sequence (DNA): TGTGCCAGCAGGGTTGGAGTCCGGGCTACGCAGTATTTT. Its translation is CASRVGVRATQYF. The chain recombines TRBV2 with TRBJ2-3; D remains unclear. Deletions cut 6 bases from V and 8 bases from J, with 15 bases between. The CDR3 contains 13 residues. Per the germline V gene, CDR1 is SNHLY and CDR2 is FYNNEI.

This clone was picked up many times. The rearrangement links TRBV20-1 to TRBJ2-1, with 15 bases identical to TRBD2. J was trimmed by 12 bases and V by 5 bases; bases with no gene match: 26. Germline V lookup: CDR1 DFQATT, CDR2 SNEGSKA (reference sequence). The CDR3 sequence is 20 residues long. The CDR3 sequence is CSAPIRQAGRTSGRGRGQFF. The CDR3 nucleotides are TGCAGTGCTCCGATCCGACAGGCGGGTCGGACTAGCGGGAGGGGTCGAGGGCAGTTCTTC.

The chain employs TRBV6-9 and TRBJ1-2, with 9 bases lining up with TRBD1. CDR3 size: 14 residues. After removal of 2 bases from V and 6 bases from J, the junction contained 4 bases not matched to a gene. Germline V gene sequence: CDR1 MNHGY, CDR2 SVAAGI. The CDR3 nucleotides are TGTGCCAGCAGTTATGGGACAGGGAGGGATGGCTACACCTTC. The encoded protein is CASSYGTGRDGYTF.

This chain connects TRBV7-3 to TRBJ2-2; 8 nucleotides align to TRBD2. Trimming at V came to 1 base and at J to 4 bases, leaving 8 bases not matched to a gene. Germline V gene data show CDR1 as SGHTA and CDR2 as FQGTGA. CDR3 length equals 17 residues. CDR3 nucleotide sequence: TGTGCCAGCAGCTTAATGCCGGGGGGGCGCTCCACCGGGGAGCTGTTTTTT. Its protein product is CASSLMPGGRSTGELFF.

The chain uses TRBV4-3 and TRBJ2-3; 9 nucleotides match TRBD1. The CDR3 length is 16 residues. CDR1 and CDR2 from the germline V gene are LGHNA and YSLEER. J gave up 5 bases and V 0 bases, and 6 bases lay outside the gene matches. CDR3 sequence: CASSQDSGQGVDTQYF. DNA of the CDR3: TGCGCCAGCAGCCAAGATTCGGGACAGGGTGTAGATACGCAGTATTTT.

The sample holds a few counts of this clone. At one boundary the junction diverges from the germline segment, which might be a read error. The V gene is TRBV6-2 or TRBV6-3, the J gene TRBJ2-2; no definite D call. This CDR3 has 15 residues. Germline V gene data show CDR1 as MNHEY and CDR2 as SVGEGT. The CDR3 protein is CASSYIMANSGELFF. In DNA, the CDR3 is TGTGCCAGCAGTTATATAATGGCGAACTCCGGGGAGCTGTTTTTT.

This clone occurred many times. V is TRBV10-3 and J is TRBJ2-1; TRBD2 agrees at 7 bases. This CDR3 has 12 residues. Per the germline V gene, CDR1 is ENHRY and CDR2 is SYGVKD. The V and J ends lost 10 bases and 6 bases, in that order; junction bases with no gene match: 6. The CDR3 is CASSGTTNEQFF. The CDR3, as DNA: TGTGCCAGCTCCGGGACTACCAATGAGCAGTTCTTC.